This TCR beta chain derives from a study of pediatric ulcerative colitis. Regarding this clone: The antigen remains undetermined.

CDR3 length equals 17 residues. The V segment lost 2 bases and the J segment 5 bases; nucleotides outside the gene matches: 5. Germline V lookup: CDR1 MNHNS, CDR2 SASEGT. Some clones are missing from TCRdb's copy, which holds only in-frame ones; the method was immunoSEQ multiplex PCR. The sample has around 14,000 clones; around 89% are singletons. Broader study findings: All ulcerative colitis patients, but no controls, carried a couple of rectal clonotypes. Ulcerative colitis patients shared more blood-rectal clones than controls.

The sequenced material came from blood. This chain joins TRBV6-1 and TRBJ2-1; the match to TRBD2 covers 14 bases. The sequence was obtained from a boy between 10 and 17 years old with moderate ulcerative colitis. The CDR3 region has the DNA TGTGCCAGCAGTGAAACGGTGGGACTAGCGGGGGACAATGAGCAGTTCTTC. Translated: CASSETVGLAGDNEQFF.